This is a list of T cell receptor beta chains from one sample in a study of T cell responses to AZD1222 COVID-19 vaccine. Profiled with immunoSEQ multiplex PCR; TCRdb holds only in-frame clones, not every one. Here the sample spans approximately 100,000 clones, 70% to 90% being singletons. Material: peripheral blood, obtained on day 0 of AZD1222 vaccination. The source is an adult in good health. Each CDR3 is given with its conserved first and last residue. D genes are given only for firm matches. Expanded clones get a size class; other rows say once, few or many, or leave the size out.

V gene,clone size,D gene,J gene,CDR3 DNA,CDR3 protein
TRBV28,once,TRBD1,TRBJ1-6,TGTGCCAGCAGTTTAGTACAGGGGGCCCTTAGGACACCCCTCCACTTT,CASSLVQGALRTPLHF
TRBV7-2,once,NA,TRBJ1-2,TGTGCCAGCAGCCCCCCTCAGGGACCATCGGGGGGCTACACCTTC,CASSPPQGPSGGYTF
TRBV7-2,NA,TRBD1,TRBJ1-5,TGTGCCAGCAGCTTAGATGTAGGGGGCAGTCAGCCCCAGCATTTT,CASSLDVGGSQPQHF
TRBV5-6,NA,TRBD1,TRBJ1-4,TGTGCCAGCAGCTTGGCGGGACAGGGAAATGAAAAACTGTTTTTT,CASSLAGQGNEKLFF
TRBV19,NA,NA,TRBJ1-1,TGTGCCAGTAGTATACTTGGCCTTAGGGCTTTCTTT,CASSILGLRAFF
TRBV3-1/TRBV3-2,few,TRBD1,TRBJ1-3,TGTGCCAGCAGCCAAACAGGGGATCCTGGAAACACCATATATTTT,CASSQTGDPGNTIYF
TRBV7-2,NA,NA,TRBJ2-2,TGTGCCAGCAGCCCGCTCACGGGGCTCGCCGGGGAGCTGTTTTTT,CASSPLTGLAGELFF
TRBV3-1/TRBV3-2,NA,TRBD1,TRBJ1-1,TGTGCCAGCAGTCGTAACCGGGACAGAGTCACTGAAGCTTTCTTT,CASSRNRDRVTEAFF
TRBV24-1,NA,NA,TRBJ2-1,TGTGCCACCAGTGACCCCCGACAGCACTCCTACAATGAGCAGTTCTTC,CATSDPRQHSYNEQFF
TRBV5-4,once,TRBD2,TRBJ2-5,TGTGCCAGCACCCCTGGGAGGGGAGAGACCCAGTACTTC,CASTPGRGETQYF
TRBV11-2,once,NA,TRBJ1-4,TGTGCCAGCAGCCAAGTTGTCGGGGGCAGGGGTGAAAAACTGTTTTTT,CASSQVVGGRGEKLFF
TRBV18,NA,NA,TRBJ1-1,TGTGCCAGCTCAATGACGGATAACACTGAAGCTTTCTTT,CASSMTDNTEAFF
TRBV6-5,NA,TRBD1,TRBJ1-2,TGTGCCAGCAGTTACAGGGGGCGCAGGAATGGCTACACCTTC,CASSYRGRRNGYTF
TRBV9,NA,TRBD1,TRBJ2-3,TGTGCCAGCAGCCCGCAACAGGGGGTCGGCACAGATACGCAGTATTTT,CASSPQQGVGTDTQYF
TRBV7-9,NA,NA,TRBJ1-2,TGTGCCAGCAGCCTAGGGTTATATGGCTACACCTTC,CASSLGLYGYTF
TRBV10-3,NA,NA,TRBJ2-7,TGTGCCATCAGTGAGAGCAGCTCCTACGAGCAGTACTTC,CAISESSSYEQYF
TRBV28,NA,NA,TRBJ1-2,TGTGCCAGCAGAACCGGGCCTAACTATGGCTACACCTTC,CASRTGPNYGYTF
TRBV7-8,NA,NA,TRBJ1-1,TGTGCCAGCAGCTTAGCGAGAAGGGGAAGCACTGAAGCTTTCTTT,CASSLARRGSTEAFF
TRBV28,NA,NA,TRBJ1-6,TGTGCCAGCAGTTCCTCCCAGGGAAGCTCCTATAATTCACCCCTCCACTTT,CASSSSQGSSYNSPLHF
TRBV6-6,NA,NA,TRBJ1-4,TGTGCCAGCAGTTACACAGGGTCCGCTAATGAAAAACTGTTTTTT,CASSYTGSANEKLFF
TRBV9,NA,NA,TRBJ2-2,TGTGCCAGCAGCCTACTCCAAGGGGGTGTCGGGGTGAGCGGGGAGCTGTTTTTT,CASSLLQGGVGVSGELFF
TRBV24-1,NA,NA,TRBJ1-2,TGTGCCACCAGTGACCCCGCGGGCGCTAACTATGGCTACACCTTC,CATSDPAGANYGYTF
TRBV11-1,NA,NA,TRBJ2-1,TGTGCCAGCAGTTCCCCCCTGGGTGAGCAGTTCTTC,CASSSPLGEQFF
TRBV12-3/TRBV12-4,NA,NA,TRBJ1-1,TGTGCCAGCAGTTTAGGTAGGAACACTGAAGCTTTCTTT,CASSLGRNTEAFF